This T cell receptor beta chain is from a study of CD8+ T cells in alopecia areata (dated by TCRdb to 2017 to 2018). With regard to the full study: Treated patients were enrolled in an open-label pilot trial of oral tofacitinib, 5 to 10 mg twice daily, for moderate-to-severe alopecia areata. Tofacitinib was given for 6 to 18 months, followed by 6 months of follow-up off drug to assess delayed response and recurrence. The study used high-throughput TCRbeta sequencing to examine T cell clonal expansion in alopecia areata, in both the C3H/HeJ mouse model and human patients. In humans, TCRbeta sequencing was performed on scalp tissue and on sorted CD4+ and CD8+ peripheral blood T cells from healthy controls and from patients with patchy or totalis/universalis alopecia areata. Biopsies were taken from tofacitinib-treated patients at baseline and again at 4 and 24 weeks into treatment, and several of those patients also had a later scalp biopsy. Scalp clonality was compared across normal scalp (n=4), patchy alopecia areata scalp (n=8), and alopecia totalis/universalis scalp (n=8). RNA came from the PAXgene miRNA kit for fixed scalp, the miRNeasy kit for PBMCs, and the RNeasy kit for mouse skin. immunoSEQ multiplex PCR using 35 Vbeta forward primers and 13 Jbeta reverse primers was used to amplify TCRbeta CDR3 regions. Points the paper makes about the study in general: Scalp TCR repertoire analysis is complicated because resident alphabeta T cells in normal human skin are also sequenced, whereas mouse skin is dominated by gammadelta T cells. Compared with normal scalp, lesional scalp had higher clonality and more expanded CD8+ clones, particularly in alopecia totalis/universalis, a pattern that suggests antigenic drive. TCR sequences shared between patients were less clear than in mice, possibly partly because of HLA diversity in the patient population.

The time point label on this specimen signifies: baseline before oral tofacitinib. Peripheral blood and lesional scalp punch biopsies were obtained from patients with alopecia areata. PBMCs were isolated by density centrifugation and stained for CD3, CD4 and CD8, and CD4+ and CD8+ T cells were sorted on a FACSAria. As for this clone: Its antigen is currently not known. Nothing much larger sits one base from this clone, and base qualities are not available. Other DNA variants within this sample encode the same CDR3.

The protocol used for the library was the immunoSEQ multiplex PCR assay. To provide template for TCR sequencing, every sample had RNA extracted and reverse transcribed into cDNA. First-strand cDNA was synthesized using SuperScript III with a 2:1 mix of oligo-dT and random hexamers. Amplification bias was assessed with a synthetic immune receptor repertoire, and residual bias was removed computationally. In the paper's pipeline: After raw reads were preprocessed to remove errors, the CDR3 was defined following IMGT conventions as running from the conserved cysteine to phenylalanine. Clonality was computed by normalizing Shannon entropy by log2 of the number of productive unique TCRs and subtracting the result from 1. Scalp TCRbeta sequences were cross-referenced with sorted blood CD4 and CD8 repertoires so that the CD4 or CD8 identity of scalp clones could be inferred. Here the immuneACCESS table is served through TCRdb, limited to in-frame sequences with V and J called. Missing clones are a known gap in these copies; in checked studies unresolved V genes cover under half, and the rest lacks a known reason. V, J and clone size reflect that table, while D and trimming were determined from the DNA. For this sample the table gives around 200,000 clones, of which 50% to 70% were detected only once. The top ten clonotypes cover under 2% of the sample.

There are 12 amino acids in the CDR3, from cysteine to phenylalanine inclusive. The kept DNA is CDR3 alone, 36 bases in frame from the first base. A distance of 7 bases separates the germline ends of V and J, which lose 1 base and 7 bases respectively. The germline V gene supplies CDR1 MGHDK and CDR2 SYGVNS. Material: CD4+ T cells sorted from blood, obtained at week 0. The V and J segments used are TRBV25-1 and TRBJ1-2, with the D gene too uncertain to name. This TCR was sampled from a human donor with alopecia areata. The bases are TGTGCCAGCAGTGAATCCGGGTTTGGCTACACCTTC. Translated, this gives CASSESGFGYTF.